This T cell receptor beta chain comes out of a study of blood T cell repertoires in COVID-19. Study information: Samples of COVID-19 (acute and convalescent) were obtained from the United States, Italy and Spain.

The assay was immunoSEQ multiplex PCR, and TCRdb's table has in-frame clones only and misses some. This sample has some 140,000 clones; roughly 83% occur once, and the top ten carry 25% to 30%. Germline V CDR1 and CDR2: LNHNV, YYDKDF (reference sequence). The CDR3 consists of 15 residues. V lost 0 bases, J lost 11 bases, and 12 bases stayed unmatched. The sequence came from a woman in her sixties or seventies with acute or convalescent COVID-19. Input material: peripheral blood. The genes are TRBV15 and TRBJ1-1, with TRBD1 matching over 7 bases. CDR3 protein: CATSREGVGGGLAFF. CDR3 nucleotide sequence: TGTGCCACCAGCAGAGAGGGGGTAGGAGGGGGCTTGGCTTTCTTT.